A single sample gave rise to the 32 T cell receptor beta chains below, sequenced in a study of Ad26.COV2.S vaccination and SARS-CoV-2 variants. Using immunoSEQ multiplex PCR, the repertoire was profiled, and TCRdb retains in-frame clones only, with some absent. The data contain approximately 460,000 clones, 80% to 90% of them singletons. Described treatment: around 19 received Ad26.COV2.S at low or high dose, single or two shots; 5 received placebo; per-sample allocation not given. Material that was analyzed had been drawn on day 63 after the first vaccine or placebo injection. The sequencing used peripheral blood, collected in a trial of Ad26.COV2.S vaccine versus placebo. The receptors derive from a person aged 18-60 years who received the Ad26.COV2.S COVID-19 vaccine or a placebo.

The J gene is TRBJ2-3, the V gene TRBV2, with 10 nucleotides matching TRBD2. V was clipped by 6 bases and J by 4 bases; unmatched bases: 1. The germline gives CDR1 SNHLY, CDR2 FYNNEI. The CDR3 loop spans 13 amino acids. The CDR3 reads CASRSGRADTQYF. CDR3 nucleotides: TGTGCCAGCAGGAGCGGGAGGGCAGATACGCAGTATTTT.

The chain joins TRBV7-8 to TRBJ1-5, with D perhaps matching TRBD1 (6 bases). The CDR3 totals 15 residues. V shed 1 base and J shed 7 bases, with 14 bases lying between them. Germline V gene lookup returns CDR1 SGHVS and CDR2 FQNEAQ. CDR3 DNA: TGTGCCAGCAGCTTAGGGGGGGGCGCGAAACAGCCCCAGCATTTT. Translation: CASSLGGGAKQPQHF.

The table lists this clone with a few counts. The rearrangement links TRBV3-1 (or the pseudogene TRBV3-2) to TRBJ1-4; 10 nucleotides agree with TRBD1. This CDR3 is built from 18 residues. J gave up 4 bases and V 4 bases, and 12 bases lay outside the gene matches. Germline CDR1 is LGHDT and CDR2 is YNNKEL (reference sequence). CDR3 coding DNA: TGTGCCAGCAGCCCGCTACCTACCCGGACAGGGGGTAATGAAAAACTGTTTTTT. This codes for CASSPLPTRTGGNEKLFF.

This chain connects TRBV19 to TRBJ1-5; TRBD1 matches 9 bases. The CDR3 runs to 16 residues. Trimming cost V 3 bases and J 6 bases; bases outside gene matches: 9. Germline CDR1 reads LNHDA; CDR2 reads SQIVND (reference sequence). CDR3: CASSIIPGQGGQPQHF. CDR3 nucleotides: TGTGCCAGTAGTATCATTCCGGGACAGGGTGGTCAGCCCCAGCATTTT.

The chain is built from TRBV5-1 and TRBJ2-7, with 8 bases that match TRBD1. Germline CDR1 SGHRS, CDR2 YFSETQ. The CDR3 has 14 residues. The trim removed 2 bases at V and 5 bases at J, leaving 6 bases unmatched. As DNA, the CDR3 is TGCGCCAGCAGCTTTCGACAGGGGCTCCACGAGCAGTACTTC. Its translation: CASSFRQGLHEQYF.

The chain couples TRBV19 to TRBJ2-7; no clear D. CDR3 length equals 15 residues. Germline-derived CDR1 and CDR2 are LNHDA and SQIVND (reference sequence). V was trimmed by 3 bases and J by 1 base, leaving 13 bases between them. This chain's CDR3 is CASSIQDRVSYEQYF. CDR3 nucleotide sequence: TGTGCCAGTAGTATCCAGGACCGGGTTTCCTACGAGCAGTACTTC.

The CDR3, as DNA: TGTGCCAGCAGGGGGACAGGGGGCCACGAGCAGTACTTC. This encodes CASRGTGGHEQYF. The gene calls are TRBV27 and TRBJ2-7; 12 positions match TRBD1. There are 13 residues in the CDR3. Trimming removed 6 bases from V and 5 bases from J; junction bases left unmatched: 2. Germline CDR1 MNHEY, CDR2 SMNVEV (reference sequence).

The rearrangement joins TRBV5-4 to TRBJ2-7; TRBD2 matches 12 bases. Germline loops: CDR1 SGHNT, CDR2 YYREEE (reference sequence). Trimming removed 2 bases from V and 3 bases from J; junction bases left unmatched: 3. This CDR3 comprises 15 residues. CDR3 in amino acids: CASSLLAGGLYEQYF. CDR3 DNA: TGTGCCAGCAGCTTACTAGCGGGAGGCCTCTACGAGCAGTACTTC.

This clone was seen once. The V and J genes are TRBV11-2 and TRBJ2-7; the match to TRBD2 covers 7 bases. The CDR3 totals 15 residues. The ends lost 1 base at V and 4 bases at J; junction bases unmatched: 7. The germline CDR1 and CDR2 sequences are SGHAT and FQNNGV. CDR3 bases: TGTGCCAGCAGCTTAGCGGGGGGTATAACGTACGAGCAGTACTTC. Encoded protein: CASSLAGGITYEQYF.

The chain couples TRBV10-3 to TRBJ1-4; TRBD1 aligns across 7 bases. Germline CDR1 reads ENHRY; CDR2 reads SYGVKD. CDR3 length equals 15 residues. With 4 bases clipped from V and 4 bases from J, the junction kept 6 bases outside the gene matches. CDR3 in amino acids: CAISASGTDNEKLFF. The CDR3 DNA is TGTGCCATCAGTGCCTCCGGGACAGATAATGAAAAACTGTTTTTT.

This clone is a singleton in its sample. The chain uses TRBV18 and TRBJ1-1, with a possible D match to TRBD1 (5 bases). Germline CDR1 is KGHSH and CDR2 is LQKENI. The CDR3 length is 15 residues. Trimming left V 2 bases short and J 1 base short, with 11 bases between. The CDR3 sequence: CASSPEGMGNTEAFF. CDR3 bases: TGTGCCAGCTCACCAGAGGGGATGGGGAACACTGAAGCTTTCTTT.

The V and J genes are TRBV4-3 and TRBJ1-1; D is perhaps TRBD1 (6 bases). Trimming pared 0 bases from V and 5 bases from J, leaving 19 bases between. CDR1 is LGHNA and CDR2 is YSLEER in the germline V gene. This CDR3 has 17 residues. The CDR3: CASSQEGGRGSRTEAFF. CDR3 DNA: TGCGCCAGCAGCCAAGAAGGGGGACGCGGGTCCAGAACTGAAGCTTTCTTT.

This chain connects TRBV5-1 to TRBJ2-2; D uncertain. The CDR3 has 12 residues. CDR1 and CDR2 from the germline V gene are SGHRS and YFSETQ. Trimming removed 4 bases from V and 6 bases from J, with 7 bases in between. DNA of the CDR3: TGCGCCAGCAGCAATACAGCCGGGGAGCTGTTTTTT. This translates into CASSNTAGELFF.

This chain links TRBV7-2 with TRBJ2-2; 8 bases map to TRBD1. Germline CDR1 SGHTA, CDR2 FQGNSA. The CDR3 sequence is 15 residues long. Germline trimming cut 2 bases from V and 3 bases from J; bases unmatched to any gene: 2. This CDR3 is CASSLQTGDTGELFF. The CDR3 coding sequence is TGTGCCAGCAGCTTACAGACAGGGGACACCGGGGAGCTGTTTTTT.

The chain has TRBV6-5 and TRBJ2-1; 10 bases line up with TRBD2. V was clipped by 6 bases and J by 7 bases; unmatched bases: 9. The CDR3 contains 15 residues. Per germline, CDR1 MNHEY and CDR2 SVGAGI. CDR3 residues: CASRPKREGGNEQFF. In DNA, the CDR3 is TGTGCCAGCAGACCAAAGCGGGAGGGTGGTAATGAGCAGTTCTTC.

The rearrangement uses TRBV28 and TRBJ2-5; D gene ambiguous. The germline gives CDR1 MDHEN, CDR2 SYDVKM. The V end was cut by 2 bases, the J end by 5 bases, with 3 bases between. The CDR3 runs 11 residues. CDR3 nucleotides: TGTGCCAGCAGTTTAATGGAGACCCAGTACTTC. It yields the protein CASSLMETQYF.

The chain is built from TRBV7-1 and TRBJ2-7; 8 positions match TRBD1. TRBV7-1 carries the ORF label, with uncertain function. This CDR3 comprises 15 residues. Germline trimming cut 3 bases from V and 5 bases from J; bases unmatched to any gene: 9. CDR3 residues: CASSSRTGMGNEQYF. CDR3 coding DNA: TGTGCCAGCAGCTCCAGGACAGGGATGGGAAACGAGCAGTACTTC.

The chain joins TRBV7-9 to TRBJ1-2, with 9 bases aligning to TRBD1. Germline V gene lookup returns CDR1 SEHNR and CDR2 FQNEAQ (reference sequence). Trimming removed 1 base from V and 5 bases from J; junction bases left unmatched: 8. The CDR3 has 16 residues. The CDR3 sequence: CASSLGGTGRHYGYTF. DNA of the CDR3: TGTGCCAGCAGCTTAGGAGGGACAGGGAGGCATTATGGCTACACCTTC.

V and J are TRBV19 and TRBJ1-2; the D is unclear. The V gene lost 0 bases and the J gene lost 4 bases, with 12 bases spanning the gap. Per germline, CDR1 LNHDA and CDR2 SQIVND (reference sequence). The CDR3 has 15 residues. CDR3 in DNA: TGTGCCAGTAGTATAGATTGGCGGGATTCCTATGGCTACACCTTC. Its protein product is CASSIDWRDSYGYTF.

This clone was detected only once. For the CDR3, the DNA is TGTGCCAGCAACGGTCGTAAGGCCTACGAGCAGTACTTC. Translation: CASNGRKAYEQYF. The V and J genes are TRBV2 and TRBJ2-7; D not resolved. Trimming left V 7 bases short and J 2 bases short, with 12 bases between. Per the germline V gene, CDR1 is SNHLY and CDR2 is FYNNEI. The CDR3 totals 13 residues. The complete variable domain, with remaining parts taken from reference TRBV2 and TRBJ2-7, reads EPEVTQTPSHQVTQMGQEVILRCVPISNHLYFYWYRQILGQKVEFLVSFYNNEISEKSEIFDDQFSVERPDGSNFTLKIRSTKLEDSAMYFCASNGRKAYEQYFGPGTRLTVT.

The chain uses TRBV11-2 and TRBJ2-5; D remains unclear. This CDR3 has 14 residues. The ends were cut back, 4 bases at V and 5 bases at J, with 14 bases in the middle. Germline lookup yields CDR1 SGHAT and CDR2 FQNNGV. The CDR3 sequence is CASSWDRVRETQYF. The CDR3 DNA is TGTGCCAGCAGCTGGGATAGGGTCCGGGAGACCCAGTACTTC.

This chain uses TRBV10-1 with TRBJ2-5, with no clear D. V was trimmed by 8 bases and J by 5 bases, leaving 9 bases between them. CDR3 length equals 11 residues. Germline CDR1 and CDR2: WNHNN and SYGVQD (reference sequence). The CDR3 here is CASGSKETQYF. The CDR3 nucleotides are TGCGCCAGCGGTTCGAAGGAGACCCAGTACTTC.

The genes are TRBV7-9 and TRBJ2-7, with D possibly being TRBD1 (6 bases). CDR3 length: 14 residues. Germline-derived CDR1 and CDR2 are SEHNR and FQNEAQ (reference sequence). Trimming removed 5 bases at V and 0 bases at J, with 11 bases between. CDR3 coding DNA: TGTGCCAGCAGCCAAACAGGGTTCTCCTACGAGCAGTACTTC. Its translation: CASSQTGFSYEQYF.

CDR3 sequence: CASSLTGVTEKLFF. The CDR3 DNA reads as TGTGCCAGTAGTCTTACAGGGGTGACCGAAAAACTGTTTTTT. The rearrangement links TRBV19 to TRBJ1-4; 7 nucleotides agree with TRBD1. V lost 5 bases, J lost 8 bases, and 8 bases stayed unmatched. Germline CDR1 and CDR2: LNHDA and SQIVND (reference sequence). The CDR3 runs 14 residues.

The V gene is TRBV28, the J gene TRBJ1-1; TRBD1 matches at 9 bases. CDR1 and CDR2 (germline): MDHEN, SYDVKM. There are 17 residues in the CDR3. V was pared by 4 bases and J by 0 bases, with 9 bases of the junction left unmatched. CDR3 in DNA: TGTGCCAGCAGTTCCCTATGGGACAGGGCAATGAACACTGAAGCTTTCTTT. This encodes CASSSLWDRAMNTEAFF. The whole variable domain, filled in from reference TRBV28 and TRBJ1-1, reads DVKVTQSSRYLVKRTGEKVFLECVQDMDHENMFWYRQDPGLGLRLIYFSYDVKMKEKGDIPEGYSVSREKKERFSLILESASTNQTSMYLCASSSLWDRAMNTEAFFGQGTRLTVV.

V usage is TRBV5-4 and J usage is TRBJ1-6, with D tentatively TRBD1 (5 bases). The ends were cut back, 0 bases at V and 7 bases at J, with 11 bases in the middle. Germline V lookup: CDR1 SGHNT, CDR2 YYREEE (reference sequence). This CDR3 has 15 residues. In DNA form, the CDR3 reads TGTGCCAGCAGCTTGGGCGGGCAGGGCAATTCACCCCTCCACTTT. This encodes CASSLGGQGNSPLHF.

This chain connects TRBV14 to TRBJ2-5; D could derive from TRBD1 or TRBD2 (5 bases each). Germline CDR1 is SGHDN and CDR2 is FVKESK. This CDR3 is built from 14 residues. V was shortened by 1 base and J by 4 bases, with 10 bases between the two germline ends. The CDR3 reads CASSQANGAETQYF. The DNA of the CDR3 is TGTGCCAGCAGCCAAGCAAACGGGGCAGAGACCCAGTACTTC.

The rearrangement uses TRBV27 and TRBJ1-5; perhaps TRBD1 as D (5 bases). The CDR3 sequence is 13 residues long. The V gene lost 8 bases and the J gene lost 2 bases, with 10 bases spanning the gap. Looked up from germline, CDR1 is MNHEY and CDR2 is SMNVEV (reference sequence). CDR3 in amino acids: CASGGGGNQPQHF. The CDR3 DNA follows: TGTGCCAGCGGGGGGGGAGGCAATCAGCCCCAGCATTTT.

This clone was seen once. This CDR3 reads CASTPRLASYEQYF. The CDR3 DNA is TGTGCCAGCACTCCTCGACTAGCGAGCTACGAGCAGTACTTC. V gene TRBV28 combines with J gene TRBJ2-7; 8 nucleotides align to TRBD2. V lost 7 bases, J lost 3 bases, and 8 bases stayed unmatched. The germline gives CDR1 MDHEN, CDR2 SYDVKM. The CDR3 totals 14 residues. Full variable domain (missing parts from reference TRBV28 and TRBJ2-7): DVKVTQSSRYLVKRTGEKVFLECVQDMDHENMFWYRQDPGLGLRLIYFSYDVKMKEKGDIPEGYSVSREKKERFSLILESASTNQTSMYLCASTPRLASYEQYFGPGTRLTVT.

The chain couples TRBV9 to TRBJ2-1, with TRBD2 as a possible D gene (5 bases). The germline V gene encodes CDR1 SGDLS and CDR2 YYNGEE. This CDR3 comprises 16 residues. With 3 bases removed from V and 3 bases from J, the gap between germline ends came to 16 bases. CDR3 nucleotides: TGTGCCAGCAGCGAGAGGGCGGCGGATGGCTACAATGAGCAGTTCTTC. This codes for CASSERAADGYNEQFF.

V is TRBV2 and J is TRBJ2-7; D possibly corresponds to TRBD1 (6 bases). The CDR3 totals 12 residues. V lost 6 bases to trimming and J lost 4 bases, with 10 bases between them. Germline V CDR1 and CDR2: SNHLY, FYNNEI. The CDR3 is CASREQGYEQYF. The CDR3 bases are TGTGCCAGCAGAGAACAGGGTTACGAGCAGTACTTC.

This clone was found a few times. CDR3 in DNA: TGCGCCAGCAGATCGGGACCAAAAACAGATACGCAGTATTTT. Protein: CASRSGPKTDTQYF. The chain joins TRBV10-1 to TRBJ2-3; either TRBD1 or TRBD2 may supply D (5 bases each). Germline CDR1 reads WNHNN; CDR2 reads SYGVQD (reference sequence). The V end lost 6 bases, the J end lost 3 bases, and 13 bases lay between the germline ends. CDR3 length equals 14 residues.